This TCR beta chain was obtained from a study of cytomegalovirus exposure and HLA in healthy donors. After removal of 5 bases from V and 4 bases from J, the junction contained 21 bases not matched to a gene. The germline V gene encodes CDR1 SGHVS and CDR2 FNYEAQ. CDR3 length equals 19 residues. Primers included in the PCR were 60 Vbeta and 13 Jbeta primers. The protocol was immunoSEQ multiplex PCR, while the TCRdb copy is restricted to in-frame clones and leaves out a portion. The sample holds some 170,000 clones, 75% to 90% seen once. The receptor was derived from a woman between 18 and 30 years old in good health and CMV-seronegative. The sample consisted of PBMCs. This chain joins TRBV7-6 and TRBJ2-7; 9 bases map to TRBD2. Here the CDR3 DNA reads TGTGCCAGCAGCGACTACGCGGGGGGGCAGCACCAGCTATGGTACGAGCAGTACTTC. It translates to CASSDYAGGQHQLWYEQYF.